One sample yielded the 8 T cell receptor beta chains listed below, sequenced in a study of cytomegalovirus exposure and HLA in healthy donors. 13 Jbeta primers and 60 Vbeta primers were used for the PCR. The method was immunoSEQ multiplex PCR; TCRdb's version includes in-frame clones alone and lacks a portion of them. The sample consists of under 250,000 clones, roughly 84% of them appearing once. Sequenced: PBMCs. Receptors were obtained from a boy between 2 and 10 years old in good health and CMV-seronegative.

This clone showed up just once. This specimen includes other DNA sequences encoding the same CDR3. The chain links TRBV19 to TRBJ2-7, with D possibly being TRBD1 (5 bases). Trimming pared 1 base from V and 2 bases from J, leaving 6 bases between. The CDR3 covers 13 residues. Germline V gene lookup returns CDR1 LNHDA and CDR2 SQIVND (reference sequence). The CDR3 loop reads CASSIGRAYEQYF. CDR3 coding DNA: TGTGCCAGTAGTATAGGCAGGGCCTACGAGCAGTACTTC.

V usage is TRBV13 and J usage is TRBJ2-7; D may be TRBD2 (6 bases). From germline, CDR1 is PRHDT and CDR2 FYEKMQ (reference sequence). This CDR3 region has 14 residues. The V end lost 2 bases, the J end lost 2 bases, and 10 bases lay between the germline ends. The CDR3 sequence is CASSLRGKTYEQYF. CDR3 coding DNA: TGTGCCAGCAGCTTACGGGGGAAAACCTACGAGCAGTACTTC.

On this clone: The limits of the CDR3 on the DNA are not certain, so only TCRdb's listed CDR3 is given. This chain uses TRBV9 with TRBJ2-1; TRBD2 reflects the table's D call only, with no check against the DNA. The CDR3 extends over 12 residues, inclusive of both ends. Germline CDR1 and CDR2: SGDLS and YYNGEE. The CDR3 spells CASSVAGGSLFF.

Comments on this clone: Other DNA sequences in this sample translate to the same CDR3. The chain recombines TRBV5-6 with TRBJ1-1; 11 bases fit TRBD1. The junction had 13 bases not matched to a gene; V was cut back by 3 bases and J by 6 bases. The CDR3 totals 17 residues. Germline CDR1 SGHDT, CDR2 YYEEEE. CDR3 loop: CASSSGTGGMRRAEAFF. In DNA, the CDR3 is TGTGCCAGCAGCTCCGGGACAGGGGGTATGAGGAGAGCTGAAGCTTTCTTT.

The rearrangement uses TRBV21-1 and TRBJ2-5; the tabulated D call, TRBD2, remains unverified against the DNA. TRBV21-1 is tagged as a pseudogene. The CDR3 sequence is 16 residues long. The chain's CDR3 is CASSAQTSGRFASQYF. The CDR3 DNA sequence: TGTGCCAGCAGCGCCCAGACTAGCGGGAGGTTCGCTTCACAGTACTTC.

The J gene is TRBJ1-2, the V gene TRBV7-3; 10 nucleotides align to TRBD1. The V gene end was trimmed by 5 bases and the J gene end by 6 bases; junction bases not matched to a gene: 9. The CDR3 has 15 residues. Germline CDR1 SGHTA, CDR2 FQGTGA. The CDR3 reads CASSPTRTGGNGYTF. Here the CDR3 DNA reads TGTGCCAGCAGCCCCACACGGACAGGGGGGAATGGCTACACCTTC.

The V call is TRBV13, the J call TRBJ2-1; D is perhaps TRBD2 (5 bases). The CDR3 has 17 amino acids. Germline loops: CDR1 PRHDT, CDR2 FYEKMQ (reference sequence). V lost 5 bases, J lost 2 bases, and 19 bases lay in between. CDR3 loop: CASSPPPGVGPYNEQFF. As DNA, the CDR3 is TGTGCCAGCAGCCCACCGCCCGGGGTTGGGCCCTACAATGAGCAGTTCTTC. The variable domain in full, completed from reference TRBV13 and TRBJ2-1, reads AAGVIQSPRHLIKEKRETATLKCYPIPRHDTVYWYQQGPGQDPQFLISFYEKMQSDKGSIPDRFSAQQFSDYHSELNMSSLELGDSALYFCASSPPPGVGPYNEQFFGPGTRLTVL.

V is TRBV4-1 and J is TRBJ2-3; weak D call: TRBD2 (6 bases). Trimming removed 6 bases at V and 0 bases at J, with 13 bases between. CDR1 and CDR2 (germline): MGHRA, YSYEKL. The CDR3 contains 15 residues. The CDR3: CASRGGEASTDTQYF. The CDR3 nucleotides are TGCGCCAGCAGGGGTGGGGAGGCTAGCACAGATACGCAGTATTTT.